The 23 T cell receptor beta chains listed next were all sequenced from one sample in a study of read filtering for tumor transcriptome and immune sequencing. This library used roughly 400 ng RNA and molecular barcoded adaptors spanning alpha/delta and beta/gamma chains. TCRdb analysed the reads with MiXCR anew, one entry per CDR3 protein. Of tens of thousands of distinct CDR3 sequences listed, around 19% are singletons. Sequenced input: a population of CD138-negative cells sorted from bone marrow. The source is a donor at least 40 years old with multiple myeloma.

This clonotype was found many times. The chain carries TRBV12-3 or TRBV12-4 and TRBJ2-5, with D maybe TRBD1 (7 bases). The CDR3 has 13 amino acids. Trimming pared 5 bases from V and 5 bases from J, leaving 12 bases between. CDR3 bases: TGTGCCAGCAGTCTACAGGGGAGGGAGACCCAGTACTTC. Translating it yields CASSLQGRETQYF.

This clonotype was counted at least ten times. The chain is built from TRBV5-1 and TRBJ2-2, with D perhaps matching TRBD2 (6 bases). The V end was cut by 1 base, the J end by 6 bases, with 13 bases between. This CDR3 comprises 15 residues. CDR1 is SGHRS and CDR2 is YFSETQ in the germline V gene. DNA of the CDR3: TGCGCCAGCAGCTTGACGGGAGTGAGTGCCGGGGAGCTGTTTTTT. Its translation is CASSLTGVSAGELFF.

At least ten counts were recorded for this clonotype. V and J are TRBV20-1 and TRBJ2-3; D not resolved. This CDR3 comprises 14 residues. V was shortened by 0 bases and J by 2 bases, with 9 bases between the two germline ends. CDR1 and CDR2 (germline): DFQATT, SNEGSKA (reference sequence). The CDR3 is CSAREAAFTDTQYF. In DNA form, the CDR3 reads TGCAGTGCTAGAGAAGCCGCCTTCACAGATACGCAGTATTTT.

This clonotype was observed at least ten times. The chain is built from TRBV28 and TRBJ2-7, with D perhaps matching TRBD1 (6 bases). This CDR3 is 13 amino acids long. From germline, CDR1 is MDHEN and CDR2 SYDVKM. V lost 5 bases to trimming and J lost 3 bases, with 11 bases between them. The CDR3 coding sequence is TGTGCCAGCAGTGGACAGCCCTACTACGAGCAGTACTTC. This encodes CASSGQPYYEQYF.

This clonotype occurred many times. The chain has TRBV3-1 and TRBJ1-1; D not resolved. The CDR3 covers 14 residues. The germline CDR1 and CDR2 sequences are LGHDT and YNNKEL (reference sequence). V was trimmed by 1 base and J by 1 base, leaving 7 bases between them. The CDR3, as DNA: TGTGCCAGCAGCCAAGTTGCCGGGAACACTGAAGCTTTCTTT. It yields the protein CASSQVAGNTEAFF.

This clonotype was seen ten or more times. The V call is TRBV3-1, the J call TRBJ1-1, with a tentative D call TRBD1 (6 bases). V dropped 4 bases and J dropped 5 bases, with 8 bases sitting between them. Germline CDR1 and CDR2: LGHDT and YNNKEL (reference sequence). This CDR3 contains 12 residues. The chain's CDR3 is CASSPTGTEAFF. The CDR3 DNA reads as TGTGCCAGCAGCCCCACAGGGACTGAAGCTTTCTTT.

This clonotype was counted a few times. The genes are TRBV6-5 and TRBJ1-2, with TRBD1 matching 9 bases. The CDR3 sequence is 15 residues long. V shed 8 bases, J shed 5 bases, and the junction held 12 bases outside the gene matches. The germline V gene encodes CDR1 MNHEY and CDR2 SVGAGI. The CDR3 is CASSLGTGWRYGYTF. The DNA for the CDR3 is TGTGCCAGCTCTTTGGGGACAGGGTGGCGATATGGCTACACCTTC.

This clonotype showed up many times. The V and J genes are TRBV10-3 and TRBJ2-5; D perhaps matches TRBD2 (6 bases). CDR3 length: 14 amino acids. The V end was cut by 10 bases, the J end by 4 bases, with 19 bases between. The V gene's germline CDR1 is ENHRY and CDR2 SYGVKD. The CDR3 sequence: CATSLGGVGETQYF. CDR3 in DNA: TGTGCCACGTCTTTGGGGGGAGTAGGAGAGACCCAGTACTTC.

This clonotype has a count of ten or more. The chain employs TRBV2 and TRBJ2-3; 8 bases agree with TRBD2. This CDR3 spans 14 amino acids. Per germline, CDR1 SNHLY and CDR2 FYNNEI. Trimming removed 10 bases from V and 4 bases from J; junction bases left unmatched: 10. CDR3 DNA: TGTGCCACCTATGTTAGCGGGACTGCAGATACGCAGTATTTT. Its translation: CATYVSGTADTQYF.

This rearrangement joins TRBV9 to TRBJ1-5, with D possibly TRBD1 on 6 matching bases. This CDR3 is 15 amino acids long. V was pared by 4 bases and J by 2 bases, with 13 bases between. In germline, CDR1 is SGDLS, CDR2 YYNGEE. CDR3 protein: CASSPGGGGNQPQHF. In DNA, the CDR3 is TGTGCCAGCAGCCCTGGAGGGGGGGGCAATCAGCCCCAGCATTTT.

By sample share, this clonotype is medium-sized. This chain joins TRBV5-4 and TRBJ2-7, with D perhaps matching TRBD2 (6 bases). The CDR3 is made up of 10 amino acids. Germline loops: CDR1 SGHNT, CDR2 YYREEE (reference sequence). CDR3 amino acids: CAIGGYEQYF. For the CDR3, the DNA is TGTGCGATCGGGGGCTACGAGCAGTACTTC.

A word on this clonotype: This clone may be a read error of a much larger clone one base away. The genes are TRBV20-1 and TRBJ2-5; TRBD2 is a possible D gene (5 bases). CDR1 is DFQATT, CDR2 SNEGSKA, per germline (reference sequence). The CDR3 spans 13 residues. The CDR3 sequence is CSARDFVGETRYF. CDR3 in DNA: TGCAGTGCTAGAGATTTTGTGGGAGAGACCCGGTACTTC.

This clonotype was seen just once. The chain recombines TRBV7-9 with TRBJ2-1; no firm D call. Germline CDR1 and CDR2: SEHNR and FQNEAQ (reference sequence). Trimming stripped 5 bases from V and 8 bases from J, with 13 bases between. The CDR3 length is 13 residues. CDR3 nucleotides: TGTGCCAGCAGCATCGAGACTTATTATGAGCAGTTCTTC. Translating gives CASSIETYYEQFF.

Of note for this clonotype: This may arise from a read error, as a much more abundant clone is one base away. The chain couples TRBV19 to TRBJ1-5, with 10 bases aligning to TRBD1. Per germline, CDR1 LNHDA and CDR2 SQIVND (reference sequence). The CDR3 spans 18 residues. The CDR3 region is CACSIDRETGGDNQPQHF. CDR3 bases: TGTGCCTGTAGTATAGATCGGGAGACAGGGGGCGACAATCAGCCCCAGCATTTT.

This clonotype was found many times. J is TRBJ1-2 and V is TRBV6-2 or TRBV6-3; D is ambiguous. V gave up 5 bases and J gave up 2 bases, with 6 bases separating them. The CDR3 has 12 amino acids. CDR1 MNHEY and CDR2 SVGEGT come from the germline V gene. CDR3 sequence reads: CASSEQNYGYTF. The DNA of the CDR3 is TGTGCCAGCAGTGAACAAAACTATGGCTACACCTTC.

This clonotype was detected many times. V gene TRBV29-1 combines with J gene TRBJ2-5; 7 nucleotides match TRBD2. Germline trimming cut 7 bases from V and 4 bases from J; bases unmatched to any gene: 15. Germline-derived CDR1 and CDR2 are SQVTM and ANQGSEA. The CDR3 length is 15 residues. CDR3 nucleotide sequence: TGCAGCGCCGCGCGCAACGGGGGGATGCGAGAGACCCAGTACTTC. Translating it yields CSAARNGGMRETQYF.

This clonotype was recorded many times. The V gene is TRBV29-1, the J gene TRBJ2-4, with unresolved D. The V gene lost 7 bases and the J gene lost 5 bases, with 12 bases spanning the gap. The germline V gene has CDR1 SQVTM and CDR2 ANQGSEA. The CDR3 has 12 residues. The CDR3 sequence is CSAGRTENIQYF. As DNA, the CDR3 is TGCAGCGCAGGACGGACCGAAAACATTCAGTACTTC.

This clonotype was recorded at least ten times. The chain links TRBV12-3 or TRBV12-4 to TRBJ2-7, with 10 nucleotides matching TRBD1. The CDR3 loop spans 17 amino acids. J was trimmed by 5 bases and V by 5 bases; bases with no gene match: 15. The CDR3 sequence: CASSGTGAVAPHDEQYF. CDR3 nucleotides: TGTGCCAGCAGTGGGACAGGGGCGGTTGCGCCTCATGACGAGCAGTACTTC.

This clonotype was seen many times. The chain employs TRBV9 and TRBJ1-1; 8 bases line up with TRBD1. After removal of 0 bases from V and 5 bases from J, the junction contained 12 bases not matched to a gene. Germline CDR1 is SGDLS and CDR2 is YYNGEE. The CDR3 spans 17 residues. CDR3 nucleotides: TGTGCCAGCAGCGTAGCTGGAGGACAGGGAAAAGGAACTGAAGCTTTCTTT. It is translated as CASSVAGGQGKGTEAFF.

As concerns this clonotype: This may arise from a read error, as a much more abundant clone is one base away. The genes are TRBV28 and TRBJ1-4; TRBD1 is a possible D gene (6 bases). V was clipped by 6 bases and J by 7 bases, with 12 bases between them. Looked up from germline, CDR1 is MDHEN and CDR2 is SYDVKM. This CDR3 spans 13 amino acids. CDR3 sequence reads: CASSPQGGEKLFF. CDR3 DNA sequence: TGTGCCAGCAGCCCCCAAGGGGGTGAAAAACTGTTTTTT.

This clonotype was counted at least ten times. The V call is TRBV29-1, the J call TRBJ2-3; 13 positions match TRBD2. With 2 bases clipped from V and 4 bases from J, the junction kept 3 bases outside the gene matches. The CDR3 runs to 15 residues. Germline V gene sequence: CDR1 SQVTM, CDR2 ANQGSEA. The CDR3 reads CSVETSGRASDTQYF. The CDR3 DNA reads TGCAGCGTTGAAACTAGCGGGAGGGCCTCAGATACGCAGTATTTT.

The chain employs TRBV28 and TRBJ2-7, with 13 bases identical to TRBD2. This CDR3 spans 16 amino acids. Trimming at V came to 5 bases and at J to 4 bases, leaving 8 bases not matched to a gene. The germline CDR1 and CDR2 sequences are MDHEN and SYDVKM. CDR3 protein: CASSPMGTSGEYEQYF. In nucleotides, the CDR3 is TGTGCCAGCAGTCCGATGGGGACTAGCGGGGAATACGAGCAGTACTTC.

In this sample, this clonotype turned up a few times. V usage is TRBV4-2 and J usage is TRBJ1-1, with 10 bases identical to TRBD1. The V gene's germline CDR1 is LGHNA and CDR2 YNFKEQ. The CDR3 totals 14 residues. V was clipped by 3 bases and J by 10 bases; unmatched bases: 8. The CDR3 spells CASSQETGTGVAFF. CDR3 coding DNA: TGTGCCAGCAGCCAGGAAACCGGGACAGGGGTAGCTTTCTTT.